Shown below are 7 T cell receptor beta chains from a single sample sequenced in a study of shared clonotypes between healthy human individuals. Selected positively for CCR7 and CD45RO-negative, naive CD8 cells excluded terminally differentiated effector memory CD45RA+ cells. Measured with immunoSEQ multiplex PCR; TCRdb has only the in-frame clones, and not every one. There are more than 550,000 clones in the sample; 92% occur only once, and nearly 25% lies in the top ten. Sequencing was carried out using naive CD8+ T cells sorted from blood. All receptors derive from a man aged 25-40 years in good health.

V usage is TRBV25-1 and J usage is TRBJ2-1; D call uncertain. V was trimmed by 8 bases and J by 4 bases, leaving 12 bases between them. Germline-derived CDR1 and CDR2 are MGHDK and SYGVNS. The CDR3 has 13 amino acids. The CDR3 region is CASVGLLYNEQFF. In DNA, the CDR3 is TGTGCCAGCGTGGGCCTACTTTACAATGAGCAGTTCTTC.

This clone has only one observation. J is TRBJ2-7 and V is TRBV28; D possibly uses TRBD1 or TRBD2 (5 bases each). The ends were cut back, 5 bases at V and 5 bases at J, with 10 bases in the middle. This CDR3 spans 12 amino acids. CDR1 and CDR2 from the germline V gene are MDHEN and SYDVKM. The CDR3 loop is CASSPGPHEQYF. The DNA for the CDR3 is TGTGCCAGCAGTCCGGGACCCCACGAGCAGTACTTC.

The rearrangement links TRBV27 to TRBJ2-1; 7 bases are shared with TRBD1. The CDR3 is 17 amino acids. Trimming cost V 6 bases and J 0 bases; bases outside gene matches: 11. Germline V gene lookup returns CDR1 MNHEY and CDR2 SMNVEV (reference sequence). For the CDR3, the DNA is TGTGCCAGCAGCTTAACCTCGACAGGGAACTCCTACAATGAGCAGTTCTTC. It specifies CASSLTSTGNSYNEQFF.

This chain links TRBV5-6 with TRBJ1-2; a weak D match, TRBD1 (5 bases). Germline V gene lookup returns CDR1 SGHDT and CDR2 YYEEEE. Between the trimmed V and J ends, which lost 4 bases and 4 bases, there was a span of 23 bases. This CDR3 has 17 residues. The CDR3 reads CASSLEGPIPTAYGYTF. CDR3 sequence (DNA): TGTGCCAGCAGCCTTGAGGGACCCATCCCTACCGCCTATGGCTACACCTTC.

V and J are TRBV7-9 and TRBJ2-7; the D gene is possibly TRBD1 (6 bases). Trimming took 4 bases from V and 2 from J, leaving 15 bases between them. The CDR3 runs to 15 residues. From germline, CDR1 is SEHNR and CDR2 FQNEAQ (reference sequence). CDR3 amino acids: CASSSGQGFTYEQYF. For the CDR3, the DNA is TGTGCCAGCAGCTCGGGACAAGGGTTCACCTACGAGCAGTACTTC.

The chain links TRBV7-9 to TRBJ1-2, with D hard to call. CDR1 and CDR2 (germline): SEHNR, FQNEAQ (reference sequence). This CDR3 has 15 residues. The germline V and J ends were trimmed by 4 bases and 1 base, with 13 bases remaining between them. The CDR3 DNA reads as TGTGCCAGCAGCTACTCGTCGGCAAGTAACTATGGCTACACCTTC. Amino acids: CASSYSSASNYGYTF.

The rearrangement joins TRBV14 to TRBJ2-2, with D perhaps matching TRBD1 (5 bases). V shed 4 bases and J shed 4 bases, with 10 bases lying between them. Germline V gives CDR1 SGHDN, CDR2 FVKESK. This CDR3 spans 14 amino acids. The CDR3 sequence is CASSRQGITGELFF. The CDR3 DNA reads as TGTGCCAGCAGCCGTCAGGGAATCACCGGGGAGCTGTTTTTT. The variable domain in full, with the rest retrieved from reference TRBV14 and TRBJ2-2, is EAGVTQFPSHSVIEKGQTVTLRCDPISGHDNLYWYRRVMGKEIKFLLHFVKESKQDESGMPNNRFLAERTGGTYSTLKVQPAELEDSGVYFCASSRQGITGELFFGEGSRLTVL.